This entry describes one T cell receptor beta chain. The data stem from a study of human T cells and chemical hapten exposure. Background on the study: Patients had diphenylcyclopropenone applied to the scalp weekly throughout the approximately 25-week study.

The V and J ends lost 6 bases and 2 bases respectively, with 18 bases between them. This CDR3 contains 16 residues. Germline V lookup: CDR1 MNHEY, CDR2 SVGAGI. Library construction involved attaching unique molecular identifiers to individual cDNA molecules, which allowed quantitative, reproducible TCR counting. One entry per CDR3 protein results from TCRdb running MiXCR on the RACE reads. This sample has around 100,000 distinct CDR3 sequences; over 9.5% occur once, and the top ten carry roughly 3.1%. Noted time point: patch test 2, 6 weeks after DPC sensitization. Treatment described: therapeutic diphenylcyclopropenone sensitization with weekly scalp DPC.

The V call is TRBV6-5, the J call TRBJ2-3; possibly TRBD2 for D (5 bases). The material sequenced was whole blood, taken in connection with sensitization to the hapten diphenylcyclopropenone (DPC). The sequence was collected from a woman aged 40 to 49 with alopecia areata. Some clones in this sample may be carry-over from other donors' samples. CDR3 in DNA: TGTGCCAGCAGGGACGGGGTCGCTCAGCCCACAGATACGCAGTATTTT. It is translated as CASRDGVAQPTDTQYF.